This T cell receptor beta chain is from a study of blood T cell repertoires in COVID-19. Across the study: Samples came from the United States, Italy and Spain, spanning acute and convalescent COVID-19. T cells, B-cell-depleted T cells, or PBMCs provided the cDNA or gDNA that served as material.

CDR3 length equals 16 residues. Per the study methods: Amplified reference gene primers provided the basis for estimating nucleated cell counts. Sequencing used immunoSEQ multiplex PCR; TCRdb keeps in-frame clones, though not all of them. V, J and clone size are those of that table, while D and trimming were read from the DNA. Of roughly 250,000 clones listed, around 89% are singletons. The chain carries TRBV21-1 and TRBJ2-1; the table names TRBD2, a call not compared with the DNA. TRBV21-1 is designated a pseudogene. Specimen: peripheral blood. This sequence was found in a young man with acute or convalescent COVID-19. DNA for the CDR3: TGTGCCAGCAGCAAAATCCCCGGGAGGGCCTACAATGAGCAGTTCTTC. Translated: CASSKIPGRAYNEQFF.